The rows below give T cell receptor beta chains drawn from one sample of a study of T cell responses to AZD1222 COVID-19 vaccine. Sequenced by immunoSEQ multiplex PCR; TCRdb stores in-frame clones only, minus some. The sample includes about 95,000 clones, 85% to 90% of them seen just once. The sample in question was peripheral blood, obtained on day 0 of AZD1222 vaccination. The receptors come from an adult in good health. Both conserved end residues are part of each CDR3. The D gene is left open where the match is weak. Only part of the rows carry a size: once, few, many, or a class if the clone is expanded.

TRBV3-1/TRBV3-2,TRBJ2-2,-,17,TRBD2,CASSQSLAGVNTGELFF,TGTGCCAGCAGCCAGTCCCTAGCGGGGGTGAACACCGGGGAGCTGTTTTTT
TRBV20-1,TRBJ2-5,-,11,-,CSAFLTETQYF,TGCAGTGCTTTCTTGACGGAGACCCAGTACTTC
TRBV10-2,TRBJ1-4,-,14,-,CASSEPGANEKLFF,TGCGCCAGCAGTGAGCCGGGGGCTAATGAAAAACTGTTTTTT
TRBV15,TRBJ2-3,-,16,TRBD2,CATSRDRAGGLDTQYF,TGTGCCACCAGCAGAGATCGAGCGGGGGGGCTAGATACGCAGTATTTT
TRBV27,TRBJ2-3,-,15,-,CASQRTVQTTDTQYF,TGTGCCAGCCAAAGGACAGTTCAGACCACAGATACGCAGTATTTT
TRBV7-9,TRBJ1-2,-,14,TRBD1,CASSPGQGIFGYTF,TGTGCCAGCAGCCCGGGACAGGGAATCTTTGGCTACACCTTC
TRBV29-1,TRBJ1-1,-,12,-,CSADGGNTEAFF,TGCAGCGCGGATGGAGGGAACACTGAAGCTTTCTTT
TRBV5-1,TRBJ2-3,-,14,-,CASTLTGSTDTQYF,TGCGCCAGCACTCTGACAGGTAGCACAGATACGCAGTATTTT
TRBV6-1,TRBJ1-1,-,10,-,CASSEEGSFF,TGTGCCAGCAGTGAAGAGGGCAGTTTCTTT
TRBV6-1,TRBJ2-1,few,16,-,CASSGGPIPPLNEQFF,TGTGCCAGCAGTGGCGGACCAATTCCTCCCCTAAATGAGCAGTTCTTC
TRBV5-1,TRBJ2-3,-,15,-,CASSLYLGSTDTQYF,TGCGCCAGCAGCTTGTACTTGGGGAGCACAGATACGCAGTATTTT
TRBV5-1,TRBJ2-3,-,14,-,CASSLIPGTDTQYF,TGCGCCAGCAGCTTGATTCCGGGCACAGATACGCAGTATTTT
TRBV9,TRBJ1-3,few,14,-,CASSAIGAGNTIYF,TGTGCCAGCAGCGCAATCGGGGCTGGAAACACCATATATTTT
TRBV6-6,TRBJ1-1,-,13,-,CASSYLRDMEAFF,TGTGCCAGCAGTTACCTACGGGACATGGAAGCTTTCTTT
TRBV6-1,TRBJ1-2,-,14,-,CASSDSGGLEGYTF,TGTGCCAGCAGTGATTCTGGGGGGCTGGAGGGCTACACCTTC
TRBV6-2/TRBV6-3,TRBJ1-5,-,16,TRBD1,CASSTAGGQSNQPQHF,TGTGCCAGCAGCACTGCAGGGGGACAAAGCAATCAGCCCCAGCATTTT
TRBV30,TRBJ2-2,-,17,TRBD1,CAWSVRRTGGNTGELFF,TGTGCCTGGAGTGTACGGAGGACAGGGGGGAACACCGGGGAGCTGTTTTTT
TRBV7-2,TRBJ2-3,-,15,TRBD2,CASRVSGGAGDTQYF,TGTGCCAGTAGGGTGAGCGGGGGGGCCGGAGATACGCAGTATTTT
TRBV30,TRBJ1-3,-,12,-,CAWSTPGNTIYF,TGTGCCTGGAGTACCCCTGGAAACACCATATATTTT
TRBV6-5,TRBJ1-4,-,14,-,CASSPHPGEEKLFF,TGTGCCAGCAGTCCGCATCCGGGAGAGGAAAAACTGTTTTTT